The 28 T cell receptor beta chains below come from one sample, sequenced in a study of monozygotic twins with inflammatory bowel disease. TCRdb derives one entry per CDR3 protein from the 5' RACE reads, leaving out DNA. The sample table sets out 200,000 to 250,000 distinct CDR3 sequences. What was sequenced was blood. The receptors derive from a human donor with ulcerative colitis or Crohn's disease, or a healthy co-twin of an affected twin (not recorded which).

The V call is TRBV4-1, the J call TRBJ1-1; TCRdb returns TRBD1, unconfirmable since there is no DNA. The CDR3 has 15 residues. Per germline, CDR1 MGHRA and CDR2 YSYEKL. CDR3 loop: CASSQSGQSNTEAFF.

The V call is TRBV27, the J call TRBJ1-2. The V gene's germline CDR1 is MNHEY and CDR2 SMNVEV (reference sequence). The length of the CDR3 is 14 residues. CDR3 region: CASTSLGRDYGYTF.

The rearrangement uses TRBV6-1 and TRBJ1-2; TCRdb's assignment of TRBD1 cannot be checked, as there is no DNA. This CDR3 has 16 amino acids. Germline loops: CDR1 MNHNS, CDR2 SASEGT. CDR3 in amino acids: CASSPGTGVSNYGYTF.

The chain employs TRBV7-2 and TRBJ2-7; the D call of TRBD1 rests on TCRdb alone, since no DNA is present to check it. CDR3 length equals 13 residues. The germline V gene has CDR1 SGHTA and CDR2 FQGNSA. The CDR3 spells CASRRDRSYEQYF.

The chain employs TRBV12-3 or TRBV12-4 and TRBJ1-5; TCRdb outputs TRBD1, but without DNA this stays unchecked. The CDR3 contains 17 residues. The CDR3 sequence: CASSSRPGGFPNQPQHF.

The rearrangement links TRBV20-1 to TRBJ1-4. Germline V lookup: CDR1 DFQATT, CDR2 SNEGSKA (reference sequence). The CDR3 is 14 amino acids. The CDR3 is CSASSGGEVEKLFF.

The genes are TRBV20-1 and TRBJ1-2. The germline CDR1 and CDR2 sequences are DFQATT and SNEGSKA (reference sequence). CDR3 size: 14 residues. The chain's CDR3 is CSARGLLTNYGYTF.

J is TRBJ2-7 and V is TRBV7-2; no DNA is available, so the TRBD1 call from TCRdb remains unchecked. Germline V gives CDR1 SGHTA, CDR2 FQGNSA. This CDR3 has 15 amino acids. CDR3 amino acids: CASSRGQGRTYEQYF.

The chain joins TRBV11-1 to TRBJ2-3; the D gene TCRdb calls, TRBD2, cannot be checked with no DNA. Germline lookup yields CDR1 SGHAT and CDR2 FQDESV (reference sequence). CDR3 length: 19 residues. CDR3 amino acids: CASSPGLAGGPGGKTTQYF.

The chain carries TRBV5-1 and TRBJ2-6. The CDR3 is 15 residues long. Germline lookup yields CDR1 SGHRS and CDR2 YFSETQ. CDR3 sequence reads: CASSPGSSGANVLTF.

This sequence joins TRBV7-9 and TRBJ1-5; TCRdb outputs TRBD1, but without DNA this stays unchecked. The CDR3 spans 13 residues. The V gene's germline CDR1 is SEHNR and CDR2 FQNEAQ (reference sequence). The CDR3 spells CASSPDTGHPQHF. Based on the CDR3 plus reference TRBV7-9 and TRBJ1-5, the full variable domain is DTGVSQNPRHKITKRGQNVTFRCDPISEHNRLYWYRQTLGQGPEFLTYFQNEAQLEKSRLLSDRFSAERPKGSFSTLEIQRTEQGDSAMYLCASSPDTGHPQHFGDGTRLSIL.

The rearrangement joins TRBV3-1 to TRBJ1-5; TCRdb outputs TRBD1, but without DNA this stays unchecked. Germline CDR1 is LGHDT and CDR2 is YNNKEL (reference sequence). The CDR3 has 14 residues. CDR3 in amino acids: CASSRGGGNQPQHF.

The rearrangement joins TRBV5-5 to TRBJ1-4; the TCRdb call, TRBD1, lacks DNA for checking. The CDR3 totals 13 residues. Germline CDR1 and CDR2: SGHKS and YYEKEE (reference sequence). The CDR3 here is CASSGRQNEKLFF.

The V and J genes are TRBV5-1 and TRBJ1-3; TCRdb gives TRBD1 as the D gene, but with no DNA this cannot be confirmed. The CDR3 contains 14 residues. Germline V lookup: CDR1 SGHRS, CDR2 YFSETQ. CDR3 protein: CASSLGQSGNTIYF.

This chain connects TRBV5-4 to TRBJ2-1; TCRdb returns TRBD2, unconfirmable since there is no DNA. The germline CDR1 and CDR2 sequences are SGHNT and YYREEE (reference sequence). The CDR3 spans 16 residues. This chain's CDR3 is CASSSGAGGPGNEQFF.

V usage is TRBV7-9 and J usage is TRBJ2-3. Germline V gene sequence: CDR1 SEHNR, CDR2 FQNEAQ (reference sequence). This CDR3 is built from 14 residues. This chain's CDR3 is CASSLADSTDTQYF.

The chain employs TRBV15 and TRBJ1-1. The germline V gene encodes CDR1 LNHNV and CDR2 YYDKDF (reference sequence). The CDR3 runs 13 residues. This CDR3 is CATSRADNTEAFF.

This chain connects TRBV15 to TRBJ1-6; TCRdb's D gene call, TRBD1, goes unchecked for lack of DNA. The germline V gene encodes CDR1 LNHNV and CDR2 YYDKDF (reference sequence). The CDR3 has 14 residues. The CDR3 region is CATSMDRGNSPLHF.

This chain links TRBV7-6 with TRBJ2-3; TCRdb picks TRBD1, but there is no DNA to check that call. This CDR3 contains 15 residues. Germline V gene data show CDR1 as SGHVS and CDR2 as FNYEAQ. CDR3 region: CASSASGGRTDTQYF.

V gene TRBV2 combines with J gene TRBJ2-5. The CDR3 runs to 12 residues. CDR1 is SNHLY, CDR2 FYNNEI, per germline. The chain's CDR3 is CASSWFGETQYF.

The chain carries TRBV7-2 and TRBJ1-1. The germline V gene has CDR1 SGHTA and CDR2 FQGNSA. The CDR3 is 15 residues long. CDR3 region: CASSFSRRGNTEAFF.

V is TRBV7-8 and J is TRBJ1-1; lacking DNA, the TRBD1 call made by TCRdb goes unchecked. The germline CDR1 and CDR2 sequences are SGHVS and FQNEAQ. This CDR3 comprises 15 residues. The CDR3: CASSLRGADSSEAFF.

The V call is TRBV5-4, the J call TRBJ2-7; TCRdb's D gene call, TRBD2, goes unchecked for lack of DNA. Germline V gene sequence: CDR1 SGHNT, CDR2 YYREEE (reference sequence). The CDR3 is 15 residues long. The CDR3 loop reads CASSRKRAGGREQYF.

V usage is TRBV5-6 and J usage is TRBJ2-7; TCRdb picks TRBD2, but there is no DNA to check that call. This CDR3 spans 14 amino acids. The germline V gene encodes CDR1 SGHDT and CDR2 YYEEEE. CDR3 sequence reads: CASSLEAVTYEQYF. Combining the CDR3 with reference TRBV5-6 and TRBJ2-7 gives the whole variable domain DAGVTQSPTHLIKTRGQQVTLRCSPKSGHDTVSWYQQALGQGPQFIFQYYEEEERQRGNFPDRFSGHQFPNYSSELNVNALLLGDSALYLCASSLEAVTYEQYFGPGTRLTVT.

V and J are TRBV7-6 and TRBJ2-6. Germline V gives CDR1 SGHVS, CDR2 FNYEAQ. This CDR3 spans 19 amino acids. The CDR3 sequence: CASSLAFGSHSSGANVLTF.

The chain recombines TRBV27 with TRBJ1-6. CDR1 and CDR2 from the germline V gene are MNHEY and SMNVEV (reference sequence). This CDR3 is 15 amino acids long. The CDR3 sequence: CASSLQREANSPLHF.

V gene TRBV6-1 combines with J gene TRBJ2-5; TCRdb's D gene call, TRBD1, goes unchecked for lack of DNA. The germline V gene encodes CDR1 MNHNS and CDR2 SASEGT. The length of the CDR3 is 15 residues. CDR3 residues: CASSDPGQPQETQYF.

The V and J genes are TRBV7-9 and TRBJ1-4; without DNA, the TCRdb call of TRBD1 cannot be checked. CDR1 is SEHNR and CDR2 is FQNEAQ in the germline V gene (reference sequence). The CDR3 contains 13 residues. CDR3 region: CASSRQGGEKLFF.